A selection of T cell receptor beta chains follows, all from one sample in a study of blood T cell repertoires in COVID-19. Using immunoSEQ multiplex PCR, the repertoire was profiled, and TCRdb retains in-frame clones only, with some absent. There are 270,000 or so clones in the sample; 70% to 90% occur only once, and 5% to 7.5% lies in the top ten. Sequenced input: PBMCs or T cells enriched from blood (not recorded which). All receptors come from a woman between 45 and 60 years old who had been exposed to COVID-19. Both conserved end residues are part of each CDR3. The D gene is left open where the match is weak. Part of the rows lack a size; the others show once, few, many or a class for expanded clones.

>TRBJ2-3|-|TRBD2|TRBV9
CASSSGGTGTQYF
TGTGCCAGCTCTAGCGGGGGGACCGGTACGCAGTATTTT
>TRBJ1-1|few|TRBD1|TRBV30
CAGRTGTVSTEAFF
TGTGCCGGACGAACCGGGACAGTGAGCACTGAAGCTTTCTTT
>TRBJ2-7|once|-|TRBV14
CASSPWTVDYEQYF
TGTGCCAGCAGCCCCTGGACAGTGGACTACGAGCAGTACTTC
>TRBJ2-2|-|-|TRBV15
CATSRAAPGGPTGELFF
TGTGCCACCAGCAGAGCCGCCCCGGGGGGCCCCACCGGGGAGCTGTTTTTT
>TRBJ1-4|once|-|TRBV5-6
CASSSSQRTNEKLFF
TGTGCCAGCAGCTCCTCCCAGAGGACTAATGAAAAACTGTTTTTT
>TRBJ1-2|-|-|TRBV10-2
CASSETPQGDYGYTF
TGCGCCAGCAGTGAAACGCCCCAGGGCGATTATGGCTACACCTTC
>TRBJ2-7|-|-|TRBV7-9
CASSFNSAGEQYF
TGTGCCAGCAGCTTCAATAGTGCGGGAGAGCAGTACTTC
>TRBJ2-3|many|-|TRBV6-4
CASSPYGAGGGDTQYF
TGTGCCAGCAGTCCCTATGGGGCCGGGGGAGGAGATACGCAGTATTTT
>TRBJ1-1|once|TRBD1|TRBV3-1/TRBV3-2
CASSQVTGATEAFF
TGTGCCAGCAGCCAAGTAACAGGGGCAACTGAAGCTTTCTTT
>TRBJ2-5|-|TRBD2|TRBV4-1
CASSQAIGLAGASYQETQYF
TGCGCCAGCAGCCAAGCGATTGGACTAGCGGGGGCCTCGTACCAAGAGACCCAGTACTTC
>TRBJ2-3|-|TRBD2|TRBV7-2
CASSLEAGPTDTQYF
TGTGCCAGCAGCTTGGAAGCGGGACCCACAGATACGCAGTATTTT
>TRBJ1-6|-|-|TRBV4-3
CASSRGAGDYNSPLHF
TGCGCCAGCAGCCGCGGTGCGGGGGACTATAATTCACCCCTCCACTTT
>TRBJ2-7|-|-|TRBV19
CASSMTDSSYEQYF
TGTGCCAGTAGTATGACGGACAGCTCCTACGAGCAGTACTTC
>TRBJ1-5|-|-|TRBV2
CASSSDGGEQPQHF
TGTGCCAGCAGTAGCGACGGGGGGGAACAGCCCCAGCATTTT
>TRBJ2-1|-|-|TRBV4-3
CASSQVNRFEGDEQFF
TGCGCCAGCAGCCAAGTAAATAGGTTCGAGGGCGATGAGCAGTTCTTC
>TRBJ1-5|-|-|TRBV2
CASDRTGRQPQHF
TGTGCCAGCGACCGTACAGGGAGACAGCCCCAGCATTTT
>TRBJ1-1|-|-|TRBV6-5
CASRSTGNTEAFF
TGTGCCAGCAGGTCAACAGGGAACACTGAAGCTTTCTTT
>TRBJ2-3|-|TRBD2|TRBV27
CASHGTRSTDTQYF
TGTGCCAGCCATGGGACTAGGAGCACAGATACGCAGTATTTT
>TRBJ1-1|few|TRBD1|TRBV7-3
CASSLRGQTKAFF
TGTGCCAGCAGCTTAAGGGGACAGACCAAAGCTTTCTTT
>TRBJ1-2|-|-|TRBV3-1/TRBV3-2
CASSQTQRGVGGYTF
TGTGCCAGCAGCCAGACCCAACGGGGGGTAGGGGGCTACACCTTC
>TRBJ1-1|once|-|TRBV10-3
CAISGIQGNTEAFF
TGTGCCATCAGCGGTATACAGGGGAACACTGAAGCTTTCTTT
>TRBJ1-4|-|TRBD1|TRBV9
CASSFGTGGQGLFF
TGTGCCAGCAGCTTCGGGACAGGGGGCCAGGGGCTGTTTTTT
>TRBJ1-2|-|-|TRBV12-5
CASGLEGPANYGYTF
TGTGCTAGTGGTTTAGAGGGCCCAGCTAACTATGGCTACACCTTC
>TRBJ1-3|-|-|TRBV13
CASSSYREGNTIYF
TGTGCCAGCAGCTCCTACCGGGAGGGAAACACCATATATTTT
>TRBJ1-6|-|-|TRBV5-5
CASSPGGVIDSPLHF
TGTGCCAGCAGCCCTGGCGGGGTTATTGATTCACCCCTCCACTTT
>TRBJ2-2|-|TRBD1|TRBV29-1
CSVGGTGNTGELFF
TGCAGCGTTGGCGGGACAGGGAACACCGGGGAGCTGTTTTTT
>TRBJ1-3|-|-|TRBV7-9
CASSLARPYSGNTIYF
TGTGCCAGCAGCTTAGCGCGGCCGTACTCTGGAAACACCATATATTTT
>TRBJ2-5|once|-|TRBV27
CASSFARGETQYF
TGTGCCAGCAGTTTTGCTAGAGGGGAGACCCAGTACTTC
>TRBJ1-2|-|-|TRBV3-1/TRBV3-2
CASSQEPRAGYGYTF
TGTGCCAGCAGCCAAGAACCCAGGGCCGGGTATGGCTACACCTTC
>TRBJ1-5|few|-|TRBV6-2/TRBV6-3
CASSPAVGTPNQPQHF
TGTGCCAGCAGCCCGGCGGTTGGGACACCCAATCAGCCCCAGCATTTT
>TRBJ1-2|-|TRBD1|TRBV5-5
CASSLGTGPLGYTF
TGTGCCAGCAGTCTCGGGACAGGGCCCCTAGGCTACACCTTC
>TRBJ1-2|-|TRBD1|TRBV28
CASSSGTGPNYGYTF
TGTGCCAGCAGTTCCGGGACAGGGCCTAACTATGGCTACACCTTC
>TRBJ1-2|-|-|TRBV30
CAWSVHPEGDANYGYTF
TGTGCCTGGAGTGTACACCCTGAAGGGGATGCTAACTATGGCTACACCTTC
>TRBJ2-7|-|-|TRBV7-2
CASSFYPNRVEQYF
TGTGCCAGCAGCTTCTACCCCAACAGGGTTGAGCAGTACTTC
>TRBJ2-7|-|TRBD1|TRBV6-5
CASSSRGTVGGHEQYF
TGTGCCAGCAGTTCGCGAGGGACAGTTGGGGGCCACGAGCAGTACTTC
>TRBJ1-2|-|TRBD1|TRBV28
CASKTGGQLGGYTF
TGTGCCAGCAAGACAGGGGGGCAGCTGGGTGGCTACACCTTC
>TRBJ1-1|few|-|TRBV12-3/TRBV12-4
CASSSGGGRIAFF
TGTGCCAGCAGTTCCGGGGGGGGGCGCATTGCTTTCTTT
>TRBJ1-5|-|-|TRBV28
CASSLYYNQPQHF
TGTGCCAGCAGTTTGTATTATAATCAGCCCCAGCATTTT
>TRBJ1-1|-|-|TRBV13
CASSAPGHREEAFF
TGTGCCAGCAGCGCGCCGGGACATCGAGAAGAAGCTTTCTTT
>TRBJ1-2|many|TRBD1|TRBV5-4
CAIRTGLEGYTF
TGTGCCATACGGACAGGGCTCGAGGGCTACACCTTC
>TRBJ1-1|-|-|TRBV30
CACTTRGITNTEAFF
TGTGCCTGCACAACCAGGGGAATAACGAACACTGAAGCTTTCTTT
>TRBJ2-5|-|TRBD1|TRBV7-2
CASSLDGTGDFGGTQYF
TGTGCCAGCAGCTTAGATGGAACAGGGGATTTCGGAGGGACCCAGTACTTC
>TRBJ1-2|-|TRBD1|TRBV29-1
CSVVTGDYGYTF
TGCAGCGTTGTAACAGGGGACTATGGCTACACCTTC
>TRBJ2-2|-|TRBD2|TRBV6-5
CASRLAGGSTGELFF
TGTGCCAGCAGGCTAGCGGGGGGGAGTACCGGGGAGCTGTTTTTT
>TRBJ2-7|-|-|TRBV4-2
CASSQDAAPSYEQYF
TGTGCCAGCAGCCAAGATGCGGCGCCTTCCTACGAGCAGTACTTC
>TRBJ2-1|-|TRBD1|TRBV5-1
CASSSGTVQNEQFF
TGCGCCAGCAGCTCGGGGACAGTCCAAAATGAGCAGTTCTTC
>TRBJ1-2|-|-|TRBV6-5
CATYRGGNYGYTF
TGTGCCACCTATCGCGGGGGTAACTATGGCTACACCTTC
>TRBJ1-1|-|-|TRBV10-3
CAISESDTEAFF
TGTGCCATCAGTGAATCGGACACTGAAGCTTTCTTT
>TRBJ1-3|-|-|TRBV5-5
CASSLTGGIGNTIYF
TGTGCCAGCAGCTTGACAGGCGGAATTGGAAACACCATATATTTT
>TRBJ1-4|-|TRBD1|TRBV5-5
CASSSQGAKEKLFF
TGTGCCAGCAGCTCTCAGGGGGCTAAAGAAAAACTGTTTTTT
>TRBJ2-3|-|-|TRBV5-4
CASSLQGTSDTQYF
TGTGCCAGCAGCTTGCAGGGTACTTCAGATACGCAGTATTTT
>TRBJ2-7|-|TRBD2|TRBV4-2
CASSQGAGDSSYEQYF
TGTGCCAGCAGCCAAGGAGCGGGGGATAGCTCCTACGAGCAGTACTTC
>TRBJ2-7|-|-|TRBV20-1
CSARSGGRKYF
TGCAGTGCTAGATCCGGGGGGCGCAAGTACTTC
>TRBJ1-1|-|TRBD1|TRBV24-1
CAAGGPNTEAFF
TGTGCCGCAGGGGGGCCGAACACTGAAGCTTTCTTT
>TRBJ2-7|once|-|TRBV6-5
CASSPGPLGRGRMYF
TGTGCCAGCAGCCCAGGGCCTCTTGGTAGGGGGAGAATGTACTTC